The 28 T cell receptor beta chains reported below all come from one sample, sequenced in a study of OX40 agonist ivuxolimab in advanced cancers. This table comes from immunoSEQ multiplex PCR, and its TCRdb copy is limited to in-frame clones, with some not included. The repertoire consists of about 68,000 clones, with about 83% occurring once and the leading ten covering approximately 0.68%. Sequencing was performed on CD4+ or CD8+ T cells sorted from blood, taken in a trial of the OX40 agonist ivuxolimab. The receptor source for this set is an adult with an advanced solid tumor such as melanoma, head and neck, liver or kidney cancer.

V usage is TRBV6-5 and J usage is TRBJ1-5; possibly TRBD1 for D (6 bases). The CDR3 is 14 residues long. V was pared by 5 bases and J by 7 bases, with 15 bases between. Germline V lookup: CDR1 MNHEY, CDR2 SVGAGI. CDR3 in DNA: TGTGCCAGCAGTCCAATCCAGGGGTGGCAGCCCCAGCATTTT. Its translation: CASSPIQGWQPQHF.

The chain employs TRBV7-6 and TRBJ2-1, with D unresolved. The germline gives CDR1 SGHVS, CDR2 FNYEAQ. The V gene lost 2 bases and the J gene lost 6 bases, with 14 bases spanning the gap. CDR3 length equals 15 residues. In nucleotides, the CDR3 is TGTGCCAGCAGCTTATACTGGGGTACTACCAATGAGCAGTTCTTC. The encoded protein is CASSLYWGTTNEQFF.

The J gene is TRBJ1-1, the V gene TRBV7-2; D gene unclear. Trimming removed 5 bases from V and 1 base from J, with 11 bases in between. Germline V gene lookup returns CDR1 SGHTA and CDR2 FQGNSA. The CDR3 loop spans 14 amino acids. As DNA, the CDR3 is TGTGCCAGCAGCCCCGGGTACGGGAACACTGAAGCTTTCTTT. This translates into CASSPGYGNTEAFF.

The genes are TRBV4-1 and TRBJ2-7; D might be TRBD2 (6 bases). CDR1 is MGHRA, CDR2 YSYEKL, per germline. This CDR3 has 16 residues. Trimming took 0 bases from V and 4 from J, leaving 16 bases between them. Here the CDR3 DNA reads TGCGCCAGCAGCCAAGATAGTGGGCAGGGAGGATACGAGCAGTACTTC. It encodes CASSQDSGQGGYEQYF.

This chain connects TRBV6-5 to TRBJ1-2; TRBD1 matches at 7 bases. Germline CDR1 and CDR2: MNHEY and SVGAGI. V dropped 2 bases and J dropped 9; count of bases not matched to a gene: 9. CDR3 length: 14 amino acids. CDR3 loop: CASSYGRQGGRYTF. In DNA form, the CDR3 reads TGTGCCAGCAGTTACGGCCGGCAGGGGGGACGCTACACCTTC.

This rearrangement joins TRBV16 to TRBJ2-7, with D possibly being TRBD1 (6 bases). The CDR3 totals 14 residues. Trimming pared 4 bases from V and 1 base from J, leaving 11 bases between. Germline lookup yields CDR1 KGHSY and CDR2 FQNENV. Here the CDR3 DNA reads TGTGCCAGCAGCCCCTCGACAGGTTCCTACGAGCAGTACTTC. It specifies CASSPSTGSYEQYF. The full variable domain, completed using reference TRBV16 and TRBJ2-7, is GEEVAQTPKHLVRGEGQKAKLYCAPIKGHSYVFWYQQVLKNEFKFLISFQNENVFDETGMPKERFSAKCLPNSPCSLEIQATKLEDSAVYFCASSPSTGSYEQYFGPGTRLTVT.

The genes are TRBV5-1 and TRBJ2-5, with TRBD2 matching 9 bases. This CDR3 has 16 residues. The V gene end was trimmed by 1 base and the J gene end by 2 bases; junction bases not matched to a gene: 6. CDR1 is SGHRS, CDR2 YFSETQ, per germline. CDR3 region: CASSLLNSGRQETQYF. The CDR3 bases are TGCGCCAGCAGCTTGCTTAATAGCGGGAGACAAGAGACCCAGTACTTC.

The chain has TRBV7-2 and TRBJ1-2; the match to TRBD1 covers 9 bases. Trimming removed 3 bases from V and 2 bases from J; junction bases left unmatched: 7. Germline CDR1 reads SGHTA; CDR2 reads FQGNSA. The CDR3 length is 16 residues. In DNA, the CDR3 is TGTGCCAGCAGCTTGACCGGGACAGGGATAAACTATGGCTACACCTTC. Translating gives CASSLTGTGINYGYTF.

The rearrangement links TRBV6-5 to TRBJ2-5; D may be TRBD1 or TRBD2 (6 bases each). V lost 10 bases to trimming and J lost 7 bases, with 22 bases between them. Looked up from germline, CDR1 is MNHEY and CDR2 is SVGAGI. The CDR3 length is 14 residues. CDR3 sequence reads: CAIGARGQLGTQYF. The CDR3 DNA reads TGTGCCATCGGAGCCCGGGGGCAGCTGGGGACCCAGTACTTC.

The CDR3 nucleotides read TGTGCCAGCAGCCCCCGGCTGGGTGCTTCGACAGGGAGGAACACTGAAGCTTTCTTT. Translating gives CASSPRLGASTGRNTEAFF. This chain uses TRBV7-2 with TRBJ1-1, with TRBD1 matching 7 bases. The CDR3 loop spans 19 amino acids. Germline CDR1 and CDR2: SGHTA and FQGNSA. The V gene end was trimmed by 5 bases and the J gene end by 1 base; junction bases not matched to a gene: 19.

The rearrangement joins TRBV11-2 to TRBJ1-1, with D perhaps TRBD1 (5 bases). Trimming removed 0 bases at V and 3 bases at J, with 5 bases between. Germline-derived CDR1 and CDR2 are SGHAT and FQNNGV. The CDR3 runs to 13 residues. The CDR3 nucleotides are TGTGCCAGCAGCTTAGAGGGGGACACTGAAGCTTTCTTT. It codes for CASSLEGDTEAFF.

V and J are TRBV7-9 and TRBJ2-7; D is possibly TRBD1 (6 bases). The CDR3 loop spans 13 amino acids. Germline-derived CDR1 and CDR2 are SEHNR and FQNEAQ (reference sequence). The ends were cut back, 5 bases at V and 0 bases at J, with 8 bases in the middle. The CDR3 DNA sequence: TGTGCCAGCAGCCTGGGGGCCTCCTACGAGCAGTACTTC. Translating it yields CASSLGASYEQYF. Combining the CDR3 with reference TRBV7-9 and TRBJ2-7 gives the whole variable domain DTGVSQNPRHKITKRGQNVTFRCDPISEHNRLYWYRQTLGQGPEFLTYFQNEAQLEKSRLLSDRFSAERPKGSFSTLEIQRTEQGDSAMYLCASSLGASYEQYFGPGTRLTVT.

The chain employs TRBV27 and TRBJ2-4; unclear D gene. CDR3 length equals 14 residues. V gave up 3 bases and J gave up 0 bases, with 6 bases separating them. The V gene's germline CDR1 is MNHEY and CDR2 SMNVEV (reference sequence). The CDR3 spells CASSFELAKNIQYF. Written as DNA, the CDR3 is TGTGCCAGCAGTTTCGAGCTAGCCAAAAACATTCAGTACTTC.

The V and J genes are TRBV7-3 and TRBJ1-1; 12 bases line up with TRBD1. Germline-derived CDR1 and CDR2 are SGHTA and FQGTGA. J lost 4 bases, V lost 0 bases, and 15 bases had no gene match. The CDR3 consists of 20 residues. CDR3 DNA sequence: TGTGCCAGCAGCTTAACAGCCAACCCGGGACAGGGGGCGCGTTCCACTGAAGCTTTCTTT. Its translation is CASSLTANPGQGARSTEAFF. Supplemented by reference TRBV7-3 and TRBJ1-1, the full variable domain reads GAGVSQTPSNKVTEKGKYVELRCDPISGHTALYWYRQSLGQGPEFLIYFQGTGAADDSGLPNDRFFAVRPEGSVSTLKIQRTERGDSAVYLCASSLTANPGQGARSTEAFFGQGTRLTVV.

The chain couples TRBV6-6 to TRBJ2-7; unclear D gene. The CDR3 sequence is 14 residues long. Trimming left V 2 bases short and J 0 bases short, with 8 bases between. The germline CDR1 and CDR2 sequences are MNHNY and SVGAGI (reference sequence). This CDR3 is CASSYDVYSYEQYF. For the CDR3, the DNA is TGTGCCAGCAGTTACGACGTCTACTCCTACGAGCAGTACTTC.

The chain carries TRBV18 and TRBJ2-1; 8 bases map to TRBD1. After removal of 5 bases from V and 6 bases from J, the junction contained 3 bases not matched to a gene. The CDR3 is 13 amino acids. Germline CDR1 is KGHSH and CDR2 is LQKENI. CDR3 region: CASSSQGANEQFF. The CDR3 nucleotides are TGTGCCAGCTCATCCCAGGGGGCCAATGAGCAGTTCTTC.

This chain's CDR3 is CASSLAQGGSREQYF. The DNA of the CDR3 is TGCGCCAGCAGCTTGGCACAGGGGGGGTCGAGGGAGCAGTACTTC. The chain is built from TRBV5-1 and TRBJ2-7; D is possibly TRBD1 (8 bases). Deletions cut 0 bases from V and 7 bases from J, with 17 bases between. Germline values: CDR1 SGHRS, CDR2 YFSETQ. The CDR3 consists of 15 residues. Supplemented by reference TRBV5-1 and TRBJ2-7, the full variable domain reads KAGVTQTPRYLIKTRGQQVTLSCSPISGHRSVSWYQQTPGQGLQFLFEYFSETQRNKGNFPGRFSGRQFSNSRSEMNVSTLELGDSALYLCASSLAQGGSREQYFGPGTRLTVT.

This clone occurred once. The rearrangement joins TRBV5-6 to TRBJ2-5; 9 positions match TRBD2. J gave up 1 base and V 4 bases, and 5 bases lay outside the gene matches. The CDR3 extends over 15 amino acids. Germline V CDR1 and CDR2: SGHDT, YYEEEE. The CDR3 region is CASSQAGGRQETQYF. Written as DNA, the CDR3 is TGTGCCAGCAGCCAAGCGGGGGGCCGCCAAGAGACCCAGTACTTC.

This sequence joins TRBV7-2 and TRBJ1-2, with unresolved D. V was cut by 5 bases and J by 7 bases, with 20 bases left in between. The CDR3 length is 15 residues. CDR1 and CDR2 from the germline V gene are SGHTA and FQGNSA. CDR3 in amino acids: CASSPASTATAGYTF. The CDR3 DNA reads TGTGCCAGCAGCCCCGCCAGCACTGCGACGGCTGGCTACACCTTC.

The sample holds a few counts of this clone. V is TRBV14 and J is TRBJ1-6, with a possible D match to TRBD1 (5 bases). Germline CDR1 SGHDN, CDR2 FVKESK. Between the trimmed V and J ends, which lost 1 base and 9 bases, there was a span of 13 bases. This CDR3 has 15 residues. Here the CDR3 DNA reads TGTGCCAGCAGCCAAGTCAGGGAGTTTCGTTCACCCCTCCACTTT. This translates into CASSQVREFRSPLHF.

The chain carries TRBV19 and TRBJ1-3, with a tentative D call TRBD1 (5 bases). Germline V gene data show CDR1 as LNHDA and CDR2 as SQIVND (reference sequence). The CDR3 sequence is 14 residues long. The V and J ends lost 10 bases and 0 bases respectively, with 13 bases between them. The CDR3 loop is CATQGGNSGNTIYF. CDR3 DNA sequence: TGTGCCACCCAGGGAGGTAACTCTGGAAACACCATATATTTT.

The CDR3 DNA reads as TGTGCCAGCAGTATGACAGGGACTGAAGCTTTCTTT. Its translation is CASSMTGTEAFF. The rearrangement uses TRBV2 and TRBJ1-1, with 7 positions matching TRBD1. V lost 5 bases and J lost 5; bases outside the gene matches: 2. This CDR3 has 12 amino acids. CDR1 is SNHLY and CDR2 is FYNNEI in the germline V gene.

V gene TRBV5-1 combines with J gene TRBJ1-2; D gene ambiguous. Germline V gene lookup returns CDR1 SGHRS and CDR2 YFSETQ. Deletions cut 4 bases from V and 8 bases from J, with 12 bases between. The CDR3 length is 12 residues. The CDR3 DNA follows: TGCGCCAGCAGCCCGGATCTGGGCGGCTACACCTTC. Its protein product is CASSPDLGGYTF.

This chain links TRBV19 with TRBJ2-7; D is possibly TRBD1 or TRBD2 (6 bases each). Trimming removed 4 bases at V and 0 bases at J, with 10 bases between. Germline loops: CDR1 LNHDA, CDR2 SQIVND (reference sequence). CDR3 length equals 14 residues. This CDR3 is CASSRGGSSYEQYF. The CDR3 DNA reads as TGTGCCAGTAGTAGAGGGGGGTCCTCCTACGAGCAGTACTTC.

The chain combines TRBV5-1 with TRBJ1-2; 9 nucleotides line up with TRBD1. The CDR3 has 16 residues. The germline V gene has CDR1 SGHRS and CDR2 YFSETQ. V shed 7 bases and J 6 bases; nucleotides not matched to a gene: 16. CDR3 DNA: TGCGCCAGCCACGACCCGTACAGGGGGCTTGGAAATGGCTACACCTTC. The encoded protein is CASHDPYRGLGNGYTF. The variable domain in full, with the rest retrieved from reference TRBV5-1 and TRBJ1-2, is KAGVTQTPRYLIKTRGQQVTLSCSPISGHRSVSWYQQTPGQGLQFLFEYFSETQRNKGNFPGRFSGRQFSNSRSEMNVSTLELGDSALYLCASHDPYRGLGNGYTFGSGTRLTVV.

This chain links TRBV7-2 with TRBJ1-5; 10 bases fit TRBD1. V gave up 5 bases and J gave up 7 bases; unmatched junction bases: 8. The CDR3 runs to 15 residues. Germline values: CDR1 SGHTA, CDR2 FQGNSA. This chain's CDR3 is CASSLTTGGFQPQHF. Here the CDR3 DNA reads TGTGCCAGCAGCCTCACGACAGGGGGCTTCCAGCCCCAGCATTTT.

The count of this clone is one. The chain uses TRBV29-1 and TRBJ2-3, with D possibly TRBD2 on 6 matching bases. Germline assignment: CDR1 SQVTM and CDR2 ANQGSEA. The CDR3 is 12 amino acids. Trimming cost V 3 bases and J 6 bases, with 10 bases left between them. As DNA, the CDR3 is TGCAGCGTTGATGGCGGGGACGATACGCAGTATTTT. Amino acids: CSVDGGDDTQYF.

V is TRBV25-1 and J is TRBJ1-6, with D possibly matching TRBD1 (5 bases). Germline loops: CDR1 MGHDK, CDR2 SYGVNS. Trimming cost V 10 bases and J 5 bases, with 15 bases left between them. The CDR3 spans 14 residues. CDR3 loop: CAIRPGYDNSPLHF. The CDR3 DNA reads as TGTGCCATCCGTCCAGGGTACGATAATTCACCCCTCCACTTT.